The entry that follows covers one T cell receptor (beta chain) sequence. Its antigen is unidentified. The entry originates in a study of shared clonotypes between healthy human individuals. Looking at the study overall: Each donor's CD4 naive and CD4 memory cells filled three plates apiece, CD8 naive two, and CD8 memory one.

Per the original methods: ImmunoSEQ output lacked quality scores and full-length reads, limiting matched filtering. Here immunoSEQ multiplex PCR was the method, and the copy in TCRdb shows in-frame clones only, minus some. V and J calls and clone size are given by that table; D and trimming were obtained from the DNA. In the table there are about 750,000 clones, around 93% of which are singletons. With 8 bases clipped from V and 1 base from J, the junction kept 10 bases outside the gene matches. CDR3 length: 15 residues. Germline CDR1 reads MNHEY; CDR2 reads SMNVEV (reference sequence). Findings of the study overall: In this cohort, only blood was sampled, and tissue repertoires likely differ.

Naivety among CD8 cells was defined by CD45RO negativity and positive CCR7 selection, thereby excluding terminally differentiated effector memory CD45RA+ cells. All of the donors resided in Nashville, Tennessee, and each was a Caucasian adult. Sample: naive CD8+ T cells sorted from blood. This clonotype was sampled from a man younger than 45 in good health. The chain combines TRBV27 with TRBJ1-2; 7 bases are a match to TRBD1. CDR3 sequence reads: CASRTWDRDNYGYTF. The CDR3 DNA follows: TGTGCCAGCCGGACTTGGGACAGAGATAACTATGGCTACACCTTC.